The 30 T cell receptor beta chains listed next were all sequenced from one sample in a study of cytomegalovirus exposure and HLA in healthy donors. Amplification used 60 Vbeta primers and 13 Jbeta primers. This table comes from immunoSEQ multiplex PCR, and its TCRdb copy is limited to in-frame clones, with some not included. The data show around 120,000 clones, about 73% seen once. The sample was PBMCs. The receptors come from a woman aged 40 to 55 in good health and CMV-seronegative.

The V and J genes are TRBV7-9 and TRBJ2-5; 8 bases are shared with TRBD1. V was clipped by 4 bases and J by 4 bases; unmatched bases: 14. The CDR3 is 17 residues long. Germline CDR1 is SEHNR and CDR2 is FQNEAQ (reference sequence). This chain's CDR3 is CASSSFLQGARGETQYF. Here the CDR3 DNA reads TGTGCCAGCAGCTCGTTCCTCCAGGGGGCGCGCGGAGAGACCCAGTACTTC. Based on the CDR3 plus reference TRBV7-9 and TRBJ2-5, the full variable domain is DTGVSQNPRHKITKRGQNVTFRCDPISEHNRLYWYRQTLGQGPEFLTYFQNEAQLEKSRLLSDRFSAERPKGSFSTLEIQRTEQGDSAMYLCASSSFLQGARGETQYFGPGTRLLVL.

The V gene is TRBV5-1, the J gene TRBJ1-1; D unclear. This CDR3 is built from 13 residues. Between the trimmed V and J ends, which lost 0 bases and 3 bases, there was a span of 6 bases. Per the germline V gene, CDR1 is SGHRS and CDR2 is YFSETQ. CDR3 amino acids: CASSLAGDTEAFF. CDR3 nucleotide sequence: TGCGCCAGCAGCTTGGCAGGCGACACTGAAGCTTTCTTT.

The chain has TRBV6-1 and TRBJ1-1; a weak D match, TRBD1 (5 bases). The CDR3 totals 14 residues. The V end was cut by 7 bases, the J end by 1 base, with 13 bases between. The germline V gene has CDR1 MNHNS and CDR2 SASEGT. The CDR3 loop reads CASMIDSGNTEAFF. The DNA for the CDR3 is TGTGCCAGCATGATCGACAGTGGGAACACTGAAGCTTTCTTT.

This clone was seen only a few times. This chain uses TRBV1 with TRBJ2-2; TRBD2, as called in the table, went unchecked against the DNA. TRBV1 is flagged as a pseudogene. The CDR3 runs to 15 residues. The CDR3 reads CTRWQRTRAAGELFF. The CDR3 DNA reads TGCACCAGGTGGCAAAGGACTAGGGCTGCCGGGGAGCTGTTTTTT.

V usage is TRBV6-5 and J usage is TRBJ1-4; 9 nucleotides line up with TRBD1. Looked up from germline, CDR1 is MNHEY and CDR2 is SVGAGI. Unmatched junction bases numbered 6, after V lost 4 bases and J lost 3 bases. CDR3 size: 16 residues. CDR3 coding DNA: TGTGCCAGCAGTTTTAGAGACAGGGGGGCTAATGAAAAACTGTTTTTT. Its translation: CASSFRDRGANEKLFF.

V is TRBV28 and J is TRBJ1-2; the D gene is possibly TRBD1 (5 bases). Looked up from germline, CDR1 is MDHEN and CDR2 is SYDVKM. The CDR3 is 13 residues long. Trimming removed 6 bases from V and 4 bases from J, with 12 bases in between. The CDR3 nucleotides are TGTGCCAGCAGGATCGACAGATCCTATGGCTACACCTTC. Amino acids: CASRIDRSYGYTF.

The V and J genes are TRBV7-6 and TRBJ2-3; D is possibly TRBD2 (6 bases). With 5 bases removed from V and 2 bases from J, the gap between germline ends came to 17 bases. The CDR3 is made up of 16 amino acids. Per the germline V gene, CDR1 is SGHVS and CDR2 is FNYEAQ. This CDR3 is CASSIVAAVPTDTQYF. In DNA, the CDR3 is TGTGCCAGCAGCATTGTAGCGGCCGTCCCCACAGATACGCAGTATTTT.

The genes are TRBV18 and TRBJ2-3; D remains unclear. Germline V gives CDR1 KGHSH, CDR2 LQKENI. Trimming shortened V by 0 bases and J by 0 bases, and 7 bases separated the two germline ends. The CDR3 is 15 residues long. CDR3 protein: CASSPPGGSTDTQYF. The DNA for the CDR3 is TGTGCCAGCTCACCACCCGGCGGCAGCACAGATACGCAGTATTTT.

This clone appeared a few times. The rearrangement links TRBV28 to TRBJ1-1, with TRBD1 identical over 9 bases. CDR1 is MDHEN, CDR2 SYDVKM, per germline. The CDR3 sequence is 15 residues long. J was trimmed by 3 bases and V by 2 bases; bases with no gene match: 4. This CDR3 is CASSLPGTGYTEAFF. In DNA form, the CDR3 reads TGTGCCAGCAGTTTACCAGGGACAGGGTACACTGAAGCTTTCTTT.

The CDR3 protein is CASSSPPDRVDNEQFF. Written as DNA, the CDR3 is TGTGCCAGCAGTTCCCCCCCGGACAGGGTAGACAATGAGCAGTTCTTC. V and J are TRBV28 and TRBJ2-1, with 8 bases aligning to TRBD1. Germline loops: CDR1 MDHEN, CDR2 SYDVKM. This CDR3 spans 16 amino acids. The J segment lost 5 bases and the V segment lost 4 bases, leaving 10 bases of the junction unmatched.

V and J are TRBV29-1 and TRBJ2-3; D possibly corresponds to TRBD2 (6 bases). This CDR3 spans 15 amino acids. The germline gives CDR1 SQVTM, CDR2 ANQGSEA. With 6 bases removed from V and 8 bases from J, the gap between germline ends came to 24 bases. The CDR3: CSVVTGLLLSGTQYF. The CDR3, as DNA: TGCAGCGTAGTAACGGGACTCTTGCTCTCTGGTACGCAGTATTTT.

The chain employs TRBV11-3 and TRBJ2-1; 8 nucleotides line up with TRBD2. The CDR3 runs to 15 residues. Trimming removed 3 bases from V and 1 base from J; junction bases left unmatched: 2. Germline V gives CDR1 SGHNT, CDR2 YENEEA. The CDR3 region is CASSLGLGSYNEQFF. CDR3 bases: TGTGCCAGCAGCTTGGGACTAGGGTCCTACAATGAGCAGTTCTTC.

The chain has TRBV19 and TRBJ2-3; TRBD1 agrees at 7 bases. V trimming: 3 bases; J trimming: 4 bases; junction bases outside the gene matches: 4. The V gene's germline CDR1 is LNHDA and CDR2 SQIVND (reference sequence). CDR3 length: 14 residues. CDR3 amino acids: CASSMQGVADTQYF. The DNA of the CDR3 is TGTGCCAGTAGTATGCAGGGGGTCGCAGATACGCAGTATTTT.

The rearrangement uses TRBV5-1 and TRBJ1-2; 9 positions match TRBD1. Per the germline V gene, CDR1 is SGHRS and CDR2 is YFSETQ. The V and J ends lost 3 bases and 4 bases, in that order; junction bases with no gene match: 7. The CDR3 is 15 amino acids. CDR3 DNA: TGCGCCAGCAGCTCCGGGACAGGGCCCCCCTATGGCTACACCTTC. It specifies CASSSGTGPPYGYTF.

This chain connects TRBV4-2 to TRBJ1-5; tentatively, D is TRBD1 (6 bases). This CDR3 spans 15 amino acids. V was pared by 0 bases and J by 2 bases, with 8 bases between. CDR1 and CDR2 (germline): LGHNA, YNFKEQ. The CDR3 DNA follows: TGTGCCAGCAGCCAAGACGAGGGGGGCAATCAGCCCCAGCATTTT. It specifies CASSQDEGGNQPQHF.

This clone was recorded once. The chain links TRBV6-5 to TRBJ2-1, with TRBD2 matching over 9 bases. Germline CDR1 is MNHEY and CDR2 is SVGAGI. This CDR3 contains 15 residues. V shed 2 bases, J shed 6 bases, and the junction held 5 bases outside the gene matches. The CDR3 DNA sequence: TGTGCCAGCAGTTACGCTAGCGGGATCCTCAATGAGCAGTTCTTC. This gives the protein CASSYASGILNEQFF.

This clone was detected a few times. The chain uses TRBV6-1 and TRBJ1-1; D remains ambiguous. The V gene lost 4 bases and the J gene lost 1 base, with 19 bases spanning the gap. Germline CDR1 MNHNS, CDR2 SASEGT. The CDR3 is 17 residues long. The CDR3 DNA reads TGTGCCAGCAGTGTAGACACGCCCGCCCTTCGGAACACTGAAGCTTTCTTT. Translation gives CASSVDTPALRNTEAFF.

V is TRBV27 and J is TRBJ2-5; 7 nucleotides line up with TRBD2. The CDR3 runs to 14 residues. Germline V lookup: CDR1 MNHEY, CDR2 SMNVEV (reference sequence). Trimming cost V 6 bases and J 3 bases; bases outside gene matches: 7. In nucleotides, the CDR3 is TGTGCCAGCAGCAGCGGGGTACTCAAAGAGACCCAGTACTTC. It yields the protein CASSSGVLKETQYF.

The chain couples TRBV7-2 to TRBJ2-5; tentative D call: TRBD2 (5 bases). Germline V CDR1 and CDR2: SGHTA, FQGNSA. The V end was cut by 4 bases, the J end by 5 bases, with 14 bases between. This CDR3 comprises 14 residues. The CDR3 reads CASSSPGSGETQYF. CDR3 sequence (DNA): TGTGCCAGCAGCTCTCCTGGGTCGGGGGAGACCCAGTACTTC.

This clone was seen a single time. The chain employs TRBV28 and TRBJ1-5; possible D gene TRBD1, 6 bases. V was clipped by 9 bases and J by 4 bases, with 16 bases between them. Germline V lookup: CDR1 MDHEN, CDR2 SYDVKM. CDR3 length: 14 residues. CDR3 nucleotide sequence: TGTGCCAGTAAGACAGGTGGCGGGAATCAGCCCCAGCATTTT. This translates into CASKTGGGNQPQHF.

The V call is TRBV19, the J call TRBJ1-5; TRBD1 might be the D (5 bases). Trimming pared 6 bases from V and 0 bases from J, leaving 15 bases between. The CDR3 is 16 residues long. Germline CDR1 and CDR2: LNHDA and SQIVND (reference sequence). DNA for the CDR3: TGTGCCAGTAGATGGGGGGAGGTGGATAGCAATCAGCCCCAGCATTTT. Amino acids: CASRWGEVDSNQPQHF.

The chain is built from TRBV19 and TRBJ2-2; D is perhaps TRBD1 (6 bases). V was shortened by 5 bases and J by 4 bases, with 14 bases between the two germline ends. The CDR3 covers 15 residues. Germline CDR1 is LNHDA and CDR2 is SQIVND (reference sequence). CDR3 sequence: CASSFGQLLTGELFF. The CDR3 DNA is TGTGCCAGTAGTTTCGGACAGTTGCTCACCGGGGAGCTGTTTTTT.

The J gene is TRBJ2-2, the V gene TRBV7-9; 8 nucleotides agree with TRBD2. The CDR3 has 17 residues. V lost 1 base, J lost 5 bases, and 9 bases stayed unmatched. Looked up from germline, CDR1 is SEHNR and CDR2 is FQNEAQ (reference sequence). CDR3 coding DNA: TGTGCCAGCAGCTTAGGACTAGCGACAGTAAGGACCGGGGAGCTGTTTTTT. Amino acids: CASSLGLATVRTGELFF.

This chain connects TRBV5-1 to TRBJ2-3; D remains ambiguous. This CDR3 contains 14 residues. V lost 0 bases and J 4 bases, leaving 9 bases between the germline ends. Germline V gene lookup returns CDR1 SGHRS and CDR2 YFSETQ. CDR3: CASSLGYGADTQYF. CDR3 nucleotide sequence: TGCGCCAGCAGCTTGGGCTACGGTGCAGATACGCAGTATTTT.

CDR3 loop: CASSLSYTGELFF. CDR3 sequence (DNA): TGTGCCAGCAGTTTATCCTACACCGGGGAGCTGTTTTTT. This chain joins TRBV27 and TRBJ2-2, with unresolved D. CDR1 is MNHEY and CDR2 is SMNVEV in the germline V gene (reference sequence). V lost 0 bases and J 3 bases, leaving 2 bases between the germline ends. This CDR3 has 13 residues.

The sample holds one count of this clone. The chain is built from TRBV5-5 and TRBJ1-3; 8 bases align to TRBD1. The CDR3 has 17 residues. V gave up 0 bases and J gave up 0 bases; unmatched junction bases: 5. Germline assignment: CDR1 SGHKS and CDR2 YYEKEE (reference sequence). The CDR3 here is CASSLAPTGGSGNTIYF. The CDR3 DNA follows: TGTGCCAGCAGCTTGGCCCCCACAGGGGGCTCTGGAAACACCATATATTTT.

V gene TRBV5-4 combines with J gene TRBJ2-7; 10 nucleotides line up with TRBD2. Looked up from germline, CDR1 is SGHNT and CDR2 is YYREEE (reference sequence). CDR3 length equals 14 residues. Trimming removed 3 bases from V and 7 bases from J; junction bases left unmatched: 7. CDR3 sequence reads: CASSSSKTSGEQYF. The CDR3 DNA is TGTGCCAGCAGCTCCTCAAAGACTAGCGGGGAGCAGTACTTC. The full variable domain, rest sourced from reference TRBV5-4 and TRBJ2-7, is ETGVTQSPTHLIKTRGQQVTLRCSSQSGHNTVSWYQQALGQGPQFIFQYYREEENGRGNFPPRFSGLQFPNYSSELNVNALELDDSALYLCASSSSKTSGEQYFGPGTRLTVT.

This chain joins TRBV28 and TRBJ2-2, with TRBD2 matching 7 bases. CDR1 is MDHEN, CDR2 SYDVKM, per germline. J was trimmed by 1 base and V by 3 bases; bases with no gene match: 11. The CDR3 has 18 amino acids. The CDR3 protein is CASSFLAGDGENTGELFF. Here the CDR3 DNA reads TGTGCCAGCAGTTTTCTGGCGGGAGATGGGGAGAACACCGGGGAGCTGTTTTTT.

The CDR3 region is CASGHSGANVLTF. CDR3 DNA sequence: TGTGCCAGCGGACACTCTGGGGCCAACGTCCTGACTTTC. The rearrangement links TRBV25-1 to TRBJ2-6; D might be TRBD1 (5 bases). V was cut by 8 bases and J by 0 bases, with 5 bases left in between. Germline V gives CDR1 MGHDK, CDR2 SYGVNS. The CDR3 is 13 amino acids.

This clone appeared once. The genes are TRBV7-2 and TRBJ2-1; 9 bases are shared with TRBD1. The junction had 9 bases not matched to a gene; V was cut back by 8 bases and J by 4 bases. Germline values: CDR1 SGHTA, CDR2 FQGNSA. The CDR3 extends over 15 amino acids. The CDR3 loop reads CASQPDRGFYNEQFF. The CDR3 DNA is TGTGCCAGCCAGCCGGACAGGGGCTTTTACAATGAGCAGTTCTTC.